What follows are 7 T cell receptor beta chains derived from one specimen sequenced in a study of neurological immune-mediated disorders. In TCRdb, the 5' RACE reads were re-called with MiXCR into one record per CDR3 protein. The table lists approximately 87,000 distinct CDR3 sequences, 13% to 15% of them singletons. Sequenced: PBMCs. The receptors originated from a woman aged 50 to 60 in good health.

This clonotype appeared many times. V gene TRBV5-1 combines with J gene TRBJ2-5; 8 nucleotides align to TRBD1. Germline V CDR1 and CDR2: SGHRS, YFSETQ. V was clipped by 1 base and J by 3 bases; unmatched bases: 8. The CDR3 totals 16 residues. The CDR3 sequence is CASSLTGTGMEETQYF. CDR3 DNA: TGCGCCAGCAGCTTGACTGGGACAGGAATGGAAGAGACCCAGTACTTC.

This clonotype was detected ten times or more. CDR3 in amino acids: CASSPGFYNEQFF. The CDR3 DNA reads as TGCGCCAGCAGCCCGGGTTTCTACAATGAGCAGTTCTTC. The chain carries TRBV5-1 and TRBJ2-1; D gene unclear. Per germline, CDR1 SGHRS and CDR2 YFSETQ. CDR3 size: 13 residues. Trimming shortened V by 4 bases and J by 3 bases, and 8 bases separated the two germline ends.

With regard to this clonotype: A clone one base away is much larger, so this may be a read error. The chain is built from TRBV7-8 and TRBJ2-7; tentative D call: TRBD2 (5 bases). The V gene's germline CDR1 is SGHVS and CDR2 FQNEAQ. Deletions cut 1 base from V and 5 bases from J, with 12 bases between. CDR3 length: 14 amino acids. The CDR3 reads CASSLGLSSDEQYF. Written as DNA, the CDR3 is TGTGCCAGCAGCTTAGGACTATCTTCCGACGAGCAGTACTTC.

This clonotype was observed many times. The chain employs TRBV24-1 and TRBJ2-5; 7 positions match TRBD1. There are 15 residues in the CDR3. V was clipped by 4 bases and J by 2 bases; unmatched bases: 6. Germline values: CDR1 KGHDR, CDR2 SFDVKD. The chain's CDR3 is CATSDLGDSQETQYF. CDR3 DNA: TGTGCCACCAGTGACCTGGGGGACAGTCAAGAGACCCAGTACTTC.

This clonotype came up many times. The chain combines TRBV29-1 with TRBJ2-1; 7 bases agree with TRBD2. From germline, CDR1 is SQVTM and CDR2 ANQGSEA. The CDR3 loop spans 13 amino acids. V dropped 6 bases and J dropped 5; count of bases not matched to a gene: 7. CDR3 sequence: CSVGGRRDNEQFF. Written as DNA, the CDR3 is TGCAGCGTGGGGGGGAGGCGGGACAATGAGCAGTTCTTC.

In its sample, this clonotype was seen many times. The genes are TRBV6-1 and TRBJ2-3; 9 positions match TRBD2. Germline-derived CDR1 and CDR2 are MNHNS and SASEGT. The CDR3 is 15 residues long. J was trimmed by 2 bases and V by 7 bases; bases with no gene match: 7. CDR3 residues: CASTSWTSATDTQYF. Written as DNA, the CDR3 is TGTGCCAGCACTTCATGGACTAGCGCCACAGATACGCAGTATTTT.

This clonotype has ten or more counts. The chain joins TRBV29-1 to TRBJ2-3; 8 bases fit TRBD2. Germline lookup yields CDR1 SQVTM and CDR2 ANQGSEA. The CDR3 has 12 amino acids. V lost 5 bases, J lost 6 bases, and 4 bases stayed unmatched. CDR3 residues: CSVIGGGDTQYF. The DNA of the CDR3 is TGCAGCGTTATCGGGGGGGGGGATACGCAGTATTTT.